This passage covers 8 T cell receptor beta chains from one sample sequenced in a study of cytomegalovirus exposure and HLA in healthy donors. The table came from immunoSEQ multiplex PCR; TCRdb's copy has only in-frame clones and leaves some out. The sample has some 80,000 clones, 95% seen once. The sample taken for sequencing was PBMCs. The receptors shown here come from a woman younger than 30 in good health and CMV-seronegative.

This chain links TRBV4-1 with TRBJ2-3, with TRBD2 identical over 7 bases. The V gene end was trimmed by 3 bases and the J gene end by 4 bases; junction bases not matched to a gene: 10. Per germline, CDR1 MGHRA and CDR2 YSYEKL. The CDR3 totals 16 residues. CDR3 in DNA: TGCGCCAGCAGCCAGAGGAGCGGGGAGGGGCCAGATACGCAGTATTTT. Translating gives CASSQRSGEGPDTQYF.

The J gene is TRBJ2-7, the V gene TRBV19; TRBD2 matches at 11 bases. The CDR3 has 17 amino acids. Germline-derived CDR1 and CDR2 are LNHDA and SQIVND (reference sequence). Unmatched junction bases numbered 11, after V lost 6 bases and J lost 1 base. The CDR3 here is CASRRRAGTSGSYEQYF. In DNA form, the CDR3 reads TGTGCCAGTAGGAGGAGGGCCGGGACTAGCGGATCCTACGAGCAGTACTTC.

The chain employs TRBV13 and TRBJ1-1; D is uncertain. V was clipped by 6 bases and J by 4 bases, with 15 bases between them. The CDR3 is 14 residues long. Germline V gene sequence: CDR1 PRHDT, CDR2 FYEKMQ (reference sequence). CDR3 protein: CASRLRASGTEAFF. The DNA for the CDR3 is TGTGCCAGCAGGTTAAGGGCGAGCGGCACTGAAGCTTTCTTT.

This clone has just one count. J is TRBJ2-1 and V is TRBV28, with 12 bases that match TRBD2. Germline-derived CDR1 and CDR2 are MDHEN and SYDVKM. The CDR3 has 18 residues. Trimming took 5 bases from V and 8 from J; bases not matched to a gene: 16. The CDR3 bases are TGTGCCAGCAGTCCAGGCCCCGCGACTAGCGGGAGTCGCGATGAGCAGTTCTTC. Its protein product is CASSPGPATSGSRDEQFF.

The chain carries TRBV30 and TRBJ2-2, with TRBD2 as a possible D gene (5 bases). This CDR3 is 15 amino acids long. CDR1 and CDR2 from the germline V gene are GTSNPN and SVGIG (reference sequence). V lost 2 bases and J lost 1, with 11 bases in between. The chain's CDR3 is CAWSPRRENTGELFF. Written as DNA, the CDR3 is TGTGCCTGGAGTCCGCGCCGGGAGAACACCGGGGAGCTGTTTTTT.

The chain combines TRBV11-1 with TRBJ1-5; D call uncertain. Germline V gene lookup returns CDR1 SGHAT and CDR2 FQDESV (reference sequence). Trimming stripped 0 bases from V and 8 bases from J, with 17 bases between. This CDR3 comprises 16 residues. DNA for the CDR3: TGTGCCAGCAGCTTAGCGAGGGTAAGTACCGTTGAGCCCCAGCATTTT. This gives the protein CASSLARVSTVEPQHF.

The chain employs TRBV5-1 and TRBJ1-1; tentatively, D is TRBD1 (5 bases). V lost 4 bases and J 1 base, leaving 11 bases between the germline ends. The CDR3 has 14 amino acids. Germline CDR1 and CDR2: SGHRS and YFSETQ. The CDR3 protein is CASSPWGENTEAFF. The CDR3 DNA is TGCGCCAGCAGCCCATGGGGGGAGAACACTGAAGCTTTCTTT.

The J gene is TRBJ1-1, the V gene TRBV5-5, with D perhaps TRBD1 (5 bases). V was trimmed by 0 bases and J by 3 bases, leaving 9 bases between them. CDR1 is SGHKS and CDR2 is YYEKEE in the germline V gene (reference sequence). The CDR3 loop spans 14 amino acids. The DNA for the CDR3 is TGTGCCAGCAGCTTGGTCCAGGGCCACACTGAAGCTTTCTTT. It is translated as CASSLVQGHTEAFF.